The 19 T cell receptor beta chains below were found in one sample sequenced in a study of blood T cell repertoires in COVID-19. Profiling relied on immunoSEQ multiplex PCR, and the TCRdb table lists in-frame clones only, not all of them. The repertoire includes 100,000 to 150,000 clones, around 90% of them detected once, and 1.5% sits in the top ten. The sample comprised peripheral blood. The source is a human donor in a cohort sampled during active COVID-19.

V is TRBV10-3 and J is TRBJ1-2, with 7 bases that match TRBD1. The V gene's germline CDR1 is ENHRY and CDR2 SYGVKD. V lost 2 bases to trimming and J lost 13 bases; unmatched junction nucleotides: 7. This CDR3 contains 12 residues. For the CDR3, the DNA is TGTGCCATCAGTGAGGATGACAGGGCAGCCACCTTC. Translation: CAISEDDRAATF.

The chain uses TRBV6-5 and TRBJ2-1; TRBD1 matches 9 bases. Germline-derived CDR1 and CDR2 are MNHEY and SVGAGI. The CDR3 extends over 15 amino acids. J lost 3 bases, V lost 11 bases, and 11 bases had no gene match. The CDR3 here is CALDRGGVDYNEQFF. The CDR3 nucleotides read TGTGCCTTGGACAGGGGAGGAGTGGACTACAATGAGCAGTTCTTC.

This chain joins TRBV19 and TRBJ1-5; D is possibly TRBD1 (6 bases). From germline, CDR1 is LNHDA and CDR2 SQIVND (reference sequence). V gave up 3 bases and J gave up 6 bases, with 12 bases separating them. This CDR3 is built from 14 residues. The CDR3 DNA is TGTGCCAGTAGTATTGCTGGGGGCGGTCAGCCCCAGCATTTT. It yields the protein CASSIAGGGQPQHF.

The rearrangement uses TRBV5-1 and TRBJ2-1; 13 nucleotides match TRBD2. This CDR3 contains 14 residues. V gave up 4 bases and J gave up 8 bases; unmatched junction bases: 3. The germline gives CDR1 SGHRS, CDR2 YFSETQ. This chain's CDR3 is CASSRTSGSDEQFF. The CDR3 DNA follows: TGCGCCAGCAGCCGGACTAGCGGGAGCGATGAGCAGTTCTTC.

The rearrangement joins TRBV9 to TRBJ2-7; 9 positions match TRBD2. J lost 2 bases, V lost 0 bases, and 6 bases had no gene match. The CDR3 loop spans 16 amino acids. CDR1 and CDR2 (germline): SGDLS, YYNGEE. CDR3 in amino acids: CASSVAPSGTTYEQYF. In DNA, the CDR3 is TGTGCCAGCAGCGTAGCCCCTAGCGGGACGACCTACGAGCAGTACTTC.

This clone appeared a single time. This chain joins TRBV28 and TRBJ2-7; 7 bases agree with TRBD1. With 6 bases clipped from V and 4 bases from J, the junction kept 3 bases outside the gene matches. This CDR3 region has 12 residues. Germline-derived CDR1 and CDR2 are MDHEN and SYDVKM. Here the CDR3 reads CASSLQGYEQYF. In DNA form, the CDR3 reads TGTGCCAGCAGCCTACAGGGGTACGAGCAGTACTTC.

The gene calls are TRBV3-1 (or the pseudogene TRBV3-2) and TRBJ2-2, with 7 bases aligning to TRBD1. Looked up from germline, CDR1 is LGHDT and CDR2 is YNNKEL (reference sequence). The CDR3 runs 14 residues. The junction had 4 bases not matched to a gene; V was cut back by 4 bases and J by 5 bases. CDR3 residues: CASSRGGSTGELFF. The CDR3 coding sequence is TGTGCCAGCAGCCGAGGGGGCTCGACCGGGGAGCTGTTTTTT.

V usage is TRBV12-3 or TRBV12-4 and J usage is TRBJ2-1; D remains ambiguous. The CDR3 runs 13 residues. V shed 6 bases and J shed 10 bases, with 16 bases lying between them. DNA for the CDR3: TGTGCCAGCAGCTTTTCCCCCGATCGGGAGCAGTTCTTC. This sequence encodes CASSFSPDREQFF.

The chain has TRBV12-2 and TRBJ2-7; TRBD1, the table's D call, was not compared with the DNA. TRBV12-2 is labeled a pseudogene. This CDR3 has 15 amino acids. The DNA for the CDR3 is TGTGCAAGTCGCTTTCGGGGACAGTCTCAACACGAGCAGTACTTC. Residues: CASRFRGQSQHEQYF.

This chain connects TRBV15 to TRBJ2-5; 14 bases line up with TRBD2. The CDR3 contains 15 residues. V gave up 3 bases and J gave up 5 bases; unmatched junction bases: 2. In germline, CDR1 is LNHNV, CDR2 YYDKDF (reference sequence). CDR3 nucleotide sequence: TGTGCCACCAGCAGGGGACTAGCGGGAGTGGAGACCCAGTACTTC. Translated: CATSRGLAGVETQYF. Based on the CDR3 plus reference TRBV15 and TRBJ2-5, the full variable domain is DAMVIQNPRYQVTQFGKPVTLSCSQTLNHNVMYWYQQKSSQAPKLLFHYYDKDFNNEADTPDNFQSRRPNTSFCFLDIRSPGLGDTAMYLCATSRGLAGVETQYFGPGTRLLVL.

The chain recombines TRBV3-1 (or the pseudogene TRBV3-2) with TRBJ2-5, with 11 bases fitting TRBD2. CDR1 LGHDT and CDR2 YNNKEL come from the germline V gene (reference sequence). The length of the CDR3 is 16 residues. V lost 2 bases, J lost 5 bases, and 7 bases stayed unmatched. The DNA for the CDR3 is TGTGCCAGCAGCCAATTCATAGCGGGGGGGAGGGAGACCCAGTACTTC. As protein: CASSQFIAGGRETQYF.

This clone was detected once. The V call is TRBV5-4, the J call TRBJ2-5; TRBD2 agrees at 7 bases. Trimming removed 0 bases from V and 1 base from J; junction bases left unmatched: 0. Germline V gene data show CDR1 as SGHNT and CDR2 as YYREEE (reference sequence). The CDR3 loop spans 14 amino acids. CDR3 sequence reads: CASSLGLAQETQYF. Here the CDR3 DNA reads TGTGCCAGCAGCTTGGGACTAGCCCAAGAGACCCAGTACTTC.

This sequence joins TRBV29-1 and TRBJ2-3, with 12 bases identical to TRBD2. V shed 4 bases and J 5 bases; nucleotides not matched to a gene: 1. Germline loops: CDR1 SQVTM, CDR2 ANQGSEA. The CDR3 is 13 residues long. The CDR3 sequence: CSVATSGRDTQYF. CDR3 sequence (DNA): TGCAGCGTTGCGACTAGCGGGAGAGATACGCAGTATTTT.

The chain combines TRBV9 with TRBJ2-2, with 7 bases that match TRBD1. Trimming cost V 4 bases and J 0 bases; bases outside gene matches: 6. Germline V CDR1 and CDR2: SGDLS, YYNGEE. There are 16 residues in the CDR3. CDR3 bases: TGTGCCAGCAGCCCTCGGGACAGACCGAACACCGGGGAGCTGTTTTTT. This sequence encodes CASSPRDRPNTGELFF.

The V gene is TRBV10-3, the J gene TRBJ1-1; weak D call: TRBD1 (5 bases). V was pared by 0 bases and J by 0 bases, with 8 bases between. CDR1 is ENHRY, CDR2 SYGVKD, per germline. The CDR3 spans 15 residues. The CDR3 DNA follows: TGTGCCATCAGTGAGTCGTCAGGGCTGAACACTGAAGCTTTCTTT. It is translated as CAISESSGLNTEAFF.

The chain recombines TRBV13 with TRBJ2-7; perhaps TRBD1 as D (7 bases). Trimming left V 4 bases short and J 7 bases short, with 23 bases between. Per the germline V gene, CDR1 is PRHDT and CDR2 is FYEKMQ (reference sequence). CDR3 length: 16 residues. The CDR3 DNA reads as TGTGCCAGCAGCTCCCGCGGGGACAGCACACTGGGGGAGCAGTACTTC. This codes for CASSSRGDSTLGEQYF.

The V and J genes are TRBV7-9 and TRBJ1-1, with D uncertain. Germline values: CDR1 SEHNR, CDR2 FQNEAQ (reference sequence). This CDR3 contains 13 residues. Trimming stripped 7 bases from V and 1 base from J, with 10 bases between. The CDR3 spells CASTAQENTEAFF. The CDR3 nucleotides are TGTGCCAGCACTGCGCAGGAGAACACTGAAGCTTTCTTT.

The V call is TRBV5-1, the J call TRBJ1-2; D unclear. Trimming took off 0 bases at V and 8 bases at J, with 11 bases between the two ends. The germline gives CDR1 SGHRS, CDR2 YFSETQ. The CDR3 contains 13 residues. Here the CDR3 DNA reads TGCGCCAGCAGCTTGGGGAGTTCCGGCGGCTACACCTTC. Its protein is CASSLGSSGGYTF.

V gene TRBV10-1 combines with J gene TRBJ2-7; D unclear. CDR3 length: 14 amino acids. V was pared by 3 bases and J by 1 base, with 10 bases between. The V gene's germline CDR1 is WNHNN and CDR2 SYGVQD (reference sequence). The CDR3 nucleotides read TGCGCCAGCAGTGATCGCAAAGCTTCCTACGAGCAGTACTTC. Protein sequence: CASSDRKASYEQYF.